This section outlines one TCR beta chain sequence together with its context. What it binds is not known. The sample comes from a study of cytomegalovirus exposure and HLA in healthy donors. Study at large: There were 85 million or so unique TCRs (from HLA-typed donors) in an early data release.

Whole-study results and caveats: Analysis performed later found roughly 17,000 TCR beta sequences associated with HLA alleles at 0.05 false discovery rate. Later analysis revealed greater clonal expansion in HLA-associated TCR beta chains than in equally common others. Most sequenced TCRs were rare (though some public TCRs occurred in many donors).

A multiplex PCR was run with 60 Vbeta primers and 13 Jbeta primers. Some clones are missing from TCRdb's copy, which holds only in-frame ones; the method was immunoSEQ multiplex PCR. The sample lists roughly 120,000 clones, around 77% occurring once. Between the trimmed V and J ends, which lost 0 bases and 1 base, there was a span of 10 bases. This CDR3 is 16 amino acids long. V is TRBV5-7 and J is TRBJ2-2; possibly TRBD2 for D (5 bases). TRBV5-7 is treated as an ORF (open reading frame) with a function not yet certain. The TCR originated in a woman aged 35 to 49 in good health and CMV-seropositive. Specimen: PBMCs. The CDR3 sequence is CASSLERGENTGELFF. The CDR3 bases are TGTGCCAGCAGCTTGGAACGGGGAGAGAACACCGGGGAGCTGTTTTTT.